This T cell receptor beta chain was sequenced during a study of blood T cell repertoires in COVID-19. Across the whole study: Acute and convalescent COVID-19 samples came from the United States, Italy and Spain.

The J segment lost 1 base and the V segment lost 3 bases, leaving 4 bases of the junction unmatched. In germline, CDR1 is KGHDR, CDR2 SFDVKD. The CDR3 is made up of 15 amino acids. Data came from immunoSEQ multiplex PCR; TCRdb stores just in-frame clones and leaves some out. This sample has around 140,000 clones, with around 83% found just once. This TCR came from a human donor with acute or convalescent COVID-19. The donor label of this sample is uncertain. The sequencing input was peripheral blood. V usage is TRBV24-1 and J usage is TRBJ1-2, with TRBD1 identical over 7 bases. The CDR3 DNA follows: TGTGCCACCAGTGATGCGGGACAGAGTAACTATGGCTACACCTTC. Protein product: CATSDAGQSNYGYTF.